This T cell receptor (beta chain) was identified during a study of control samples from healthy donors and cancer patients. CDR3 size: 14 residues. Germline CDR1 and CDR2: SEHNR and FQNEAQ (reference sequence). J gave up 4 bases and V 7 bases, and 8 bases lay outside the gene matches. Only in-frame clones appear in the TCRdb table, and some are missing; sequencing was by immunoSEQ multiplex PCR. This sample carries around 150,000 clones, roughly 90% of them seen once, and the ten largest clones take approximately 12%. The V gene is TRBV7-9, the J gene TRBJ2-7; 9 bases match TRBD1. Sequences were obtained from blood. This sequence originates from a man aged 25-45 years in good health. CDR3 amino acids: CASTLGQGSYEQYF. In nucleotides, the CDR3 is TGTGCCAGCACCTTGGGACAGGGAAGTTACGAGCAGTACTTC.